This entry features one T cell receptor beta chain sequence. Its specificity is unknown. Germline CDR1 LGHNT, CDR2 FRNRAP. The CDR3 runs to 12 residues. The V gene lost 0 bases and the J gene lost 6 bases, with 6 bases spanning the gap. As to treatment: oral pan-JAK inhibitor, 5-10 mg twice daily. Sorted out of PBMCs were CD4+ T cells and CD8+ T cells. Investigators isolated RNA and reverse transcribed it into cDNA to act as the sequencing template. Sequencing was performed with immunoSEQ multiplex PCR; in TCRdb, only in-frame clones are kept and a portion is missing. The top ten hold around 3% of the sample, which has roughly 190,000 clones, 55% to 70% seen once. The data originate from a study of CD8+ T cells in alopecia areata. Study-wide results and limits: One nonresponder makes the tie between baseline CD8+ expansion and response uncertain.

The sample in question was CD4+ T cells sorted from blood, obtained at week 4, from a patient treated with tofacitinib. This receptor was obtained from a human donor with alopecia areata. The chain joins TRBV12-5 to TRBJ2-7; D remains ambiguous. This CDR3 reads CASGLVRREQYF. Here the CDR3 DNA reads TGTGCTAGTGGTTTGGTCCGACGCGAGCAGTACTTC.